This T cell receptor (beta chain) emerged from a study of T cell responses to AZD1222 COVID-19 vaccine. Assay used: immunoSEQ multiplex PCR; TCRdb lists only in-frame clones, some missing. The sample contains 140,000 to 150,000 clones, roughly 91% of which appear only once. The V gene lost 4 bases and the J gene lost 2 bases, with 15 bases spanning the gap. CDR1 is SNHLY, CDR2 FYNNEI, per germline. This CDR3 is built from 16 residues. Regarding the study as a whole: Baseline testing showed seropositivity in only five or six AZD1222 recipients. Clonal diversity was possibly underestimated; the donors were predominantly white British and more often female.

About this clone itself: Its antigen is unidentified.

The receptor was derived from an adult in good health. The chain combines TRBV2 with TRBJ1-3, with TRBD1 as a possible D gene (5 bases). The source was peripheral blood, collected on day 0 of AZD1222 vaccination. The CDR3 nucleotides read TGTGCCAGCAGTGGGGCTCTTGAGGGGACTGGAAACACCATATATTTT. Residues: CASSGALEGTGNTIYF.